One sample yielded the 13 T cell receptor beta chains listed below, sequenced in a study of spatial heterogeneity in lung cancer. TCRdb processed the 5' RACE reads anew with MiXCR; each CDR3 protein has one entry. Here the sample spans around 10,000 distinct CDR3 sequences, roughly 4.3% being singletons. The time point was: sample taken at primary tumor resection. TCRs were sequenced from unsorted whole RNA of tumor, nontumor lung or PBMC. Sequenced here: normal lung tissue next to the tumor, sampled at surgery. These receptors were collected from a male donor with early-stage non-small cell lung cancer.

This clonotype was found many times. This rearrangement joins TRBV30 to TRBJ1-2; a weak D match, TRBD1 (6 bases). Germline-derived CDR1 and CDR2 are GTSNPN and SVGIG (reference sequence). Trimming left V 1 base short and J 3 bases short, with 18 bases between. This CDR3 is 16 amino acids long. The CDR3: CAWSGNLGAYDYGYTF. In nucleotides, the CDR3 is TGTGCCTGGAGTGGAAACTTGGGGGCGTACGACTATGGCTACACCTTC.

This clonotype was counted at least ten times. The rearrangement links TRBV11-2 to TRBJ2-2; either TRBD1 or TRBD2 may supply D (5 bases each). The ends were cut back, 5 bases at V and 4 bases at J, with 20 bases in the middle. The germline CDR1 and CDR2 sequences are SGHAT and FQNNGV. This CDR3 comprises 17 residues. CDR3 amino acids: CASSLEPGPMATGELFF. CDR3 sequence (DNA): TGTGCCAGCAGCCTCGAACCGGGGCCTATGGCCACCGGGGAGCTGTTTTTT.

This clonotype was counted ten times or more. The gene calls are TRBV29-1 and TRBJ1-1; D gene ambiguous. The length of the CDR3 is 11 residues. Germline lookup yields CDR1 SQVTM and CDR2 ANQGSEA. V was cut by 7 bases and J by 2 bases, with 8 bases left in between. The CDR3 region is CSGEFNTEAFF. DNA of the CDR3: TGCAGCGGGGAATTTAACACTGAAGCTTTCTTT.

This clonotype occurred a few times. The chain recombines TRBV20-1 with TRBJ2-2, with TRBD2 identical over 9 bases. CDR1 and CDR2 from the germline V gene are DFQATT and SNEGSKA (reference sequence). The CDR3 sequence is 16 residues long. V lost 1 base, J lost 6 bases, and 9 bases stayed unmatched. CDR3 sequence: CSARVVSGSTSGELFF. The CDR3 coding sequence is TGCAGTGCTAGAGTCGTTAGCGGGAGTACGTCCGGGGAGCTGTTTTTT.

This clonotype was observed a few times. The CDR3 loop reads CASSLLDDSRTDTQYF. The CDR3, as DNA: TGTGCCAGCAGCTTATTAGATGACAGCCGCACAGATACGCAGTATTTT. This chain joins TRBV11-2 and TRBJ2-3; possible D gene TRBD1, 5 bases. Deletions cut 2 bases from V and 1 base from J, with 13 bases between. CDR1 and CDR2 (germline): SGHAT, FQNNGV. CDR3 length equals 16 residues.

There are many counts of this clonotype. The chain uses TRBV20-1 and TRBJ1-4; no reliable D call. The V gene lost 3 bases and the J gene lost 12 bases, with 11 bases spanning the gap. The CDR3 is made up of 11 amino acids. CDR1 is DFQATT and CDR2 is SNEGSKA in the germline V gene (reference sequence). The DNA of the CDR3 is TGCAGTGCTAGGGAGTCGGAGCAACTGTTTTTT. Amino acid sequence: CSARESEQLFF.

This clonotype was counted between two and nine times. The genes are TRBV7-9 and TRBJ2-5; 10 bases are a match to TRBD2. V gave up 5 bases and J gave up 6 bases; unmatched junction bases: 12. Germline V CDR1 and CDR2: SEHNR, FQNEAQ (reference sequence). This CDR3 contains 16 residues. The DNA for the CDR3 is TGTGCCAGCAGCCACCCTAAGCGGGGGGGCACCCAGACCCAGTACTTC. Translated: CASSHPKRGGTQTQYF. The entire variable domain, with the rest obtained from reference TRBV7-9 and TRBJ2-5, is as follows: DTGVSQNPRHKITKRGQNVTFRCDPISEHNRLYWYRQTLGQGPEFLTYFQNEAQLEKSRLLSDRFSAERPKGSFSTLEIQRTEQGDSAMYLCASSHPKRGGTQTQYFGPGTRLLVL.

This clonotype appeared many times. The rearrangement uses TRBV20-1 and TRBJ2-5; D gene unclear. Germline V lookup: CDR1 DFQATT, CDR2 SNEGSKA (reference sequence). The germline V and J ends were trimmed by 3 bases and 3 bases, with 5 bases remaining between them. The CDR3 is made up of 11 amino acids. CDR3 amino acids: CSASPEETQYF. The CDR3 DNA follows: TGCAGTGCTAGCCCGGAAGAGACCCAGTACTTC.

This clonotype was recorded at least ten times. The chain joins TRBV6-1 to TRBJ2-2; 10 bases match TRBD2. The CDR3 spans 15 residues. Germline values: CDR1 MNHNS, CDR2 SASEGT. Trimming removed 8 bases from V and 3 bases from J; junction bases left unmatched: 6. As DNA, the CDR3 is TGTGCCAGCGGCAGCGGGAGGGCGGACACCGGGGAGCTGTTTTTT. Translated, it gives CASGSGRADTGELFF.

This clonotype was observed at least ten times. The chain links TRBV20-1 to TRBJ1-1, with D perhaps TRBD1 (6 bases). V was trimmed by 6 bases and J by 0 bases, leaving 14 bases between them. The CDR3 runs 14 residues. CDR1 and CDR2 (germline): DFQATT, SNEGSKA (reference sequence). The CDR3 DNA reads as TGCAGTGCCTGCCGGACAGATCTGAACACTGAAGCTTTCTTT. Translation: CSACRTDLNTEAFF.

This clonotype qualifies as large (0.1 to 1%). V is TRBV6-5 and J is TRBJ2-5, with D unresolved. The V end was cut by 0 bases, the J end by 1 base, with 9 bases between. The CDR3 has 15 residues. The germline V gene encodes CDR1 MNHEY and CDR2 SVGAGI. CDR3 DNA sequence: TGTGCCAGCAGTTACTCGATACGAGGCCAAGAGACCCAGTACTTC. Protein product: CASSYSIRGQETQYF.

This clonotype was counted ten times or more. The genes are TRBV6-2 or TRBV6-3 and TRBJ2-7; D is unclear. CDR3 length: 13 residues. V was cut by 8 bases and J by 3 bases, with 14 bases left in between. Germline V gene data show CDR1 as MNHEY and CDR2 as SVGEGT. CDR3 bases: TGTGCCAGCGGGGATCCCCCCTTCTACGAGCAGTACTTC. It is translated as CASGDPPFYEQYF.

The table lists this clonotype with a few counts. The chain carries TRBV9 and TRBJ2-3; 7 nucleotides match TRBD2. The V gene's germline CDR1 is SGDLS and CDR2 YYNGEE. V gave up 1 base and J gave up 2 bases; unmatched junction bases: 10. The CDR3 spans 17 residues. The CDR3 DNA reads as TGTGCCAGCAGCGTATTCAACGGGGGGAACCCCACAGATACGCAGTATTTT. It specifies CASSVFNGGNPTDTQYF. The whole variable domain, filled in from reference TRBV9 and TRBJ2-3, reads DSGVTQTPKHLITATGQRVTLRCSPRSGDLSVYWYQQSLDQGLQFLIQYYNGEERAKGNILERFSAQQFPDLHSELNLSSLELGDSALYFCASSVFNGGNPTDTQYFGPGTRLTVL.